The next 4 T cell receptor beta chains were all read from a single sample in a study of cytomegalovirus exposure and HLA in healthy donors. The PCR made use of 60 Vbeta and 13 Jbeta primers. Sequencing was performed with immunoSEQ multiplex PCR; in TCRdb, only in-frame clones are kept and a portion is missing. The table shows approximately 300,000 clones, with approximately 80% occurring only once. Specimen: PBMCs. The source is a girl aged 2 to 9 in good health and CMV-seronegative.

V and J are TRBV19 and TRBJ2-3, with TRBD2 matching 12 bases. The V segment lost 6 bases and the J segment 7 bases; nucleotides outside the gene matches: 8. Germline V gene sequence: CDR1 LNHDA, CDR2 SQIVND (reference sequence). The CDR3 runs 15 residues. The CDR3 loop is CASSPLAGGPNTQYF. The CDR3 DNA sequence: TGTGCCAGTAGCCCCCTAGCGGGAGGGCCGAATACGCAGTATTTT.

This clone was observed a few times. This sequence joins TRBV19 and TRBJ2-7; D perhaps matches TRBD2 (6 bases). The germline gives CDR1 LNHDA, CDR2 SQIVND (reference sequence). This CDR3 contains 15 residues. V was cut by 0 bases and J by 3 bases, with 12 bases left in between. CDR3 DNA: TGTGCCAGTAGTATAGACCCTAGCGCGTACTACGAGCAGTACTTC. Encoded protein: CASSIDPSAYYEQYF.

As concerns this clone: Other DNA sequences from this sample encode an identical CDR3 as well. V is TRBV27 and J is TRBJ1-1, with 7 bases fitting TRBD1. Germline V gene data show CDR1 as MNHEY and CDR2 as SMNVEV (reference sequence). V lost 5 bases and J lost 1; bases outside the gene matches: 4. The CDR3 length is 14 residues. This chain's CDR3 is CASSPGTANTEAFF. DNA for the CDR3: TGTGCCAGCAGTCCGGGGACAGCGAACACTGAAGCTTTCTTT.

The chain carries TRBV5-6 and TRBJ1-1, with D hard to call. V was clipped by 1 base and J by 0 bases, with 7 bases between them. CDR1 SGHDT and CDR2 YYEEEE come from the germline V gene. This CDR3 has 14 amino acids. The CDR3: CASSLFTMNTEAFF. CDR3 bases: TGTGCCAGCAGCTTGTTTACAATGAACACTGAAGCTTTCTTT.